The 30 T cell receptor beta chains reported below all come from one sample, sequenced in a study of shared clonotypes between healthy human individuals. Here immunoSEQ multiplex PCR was the method, and the copy in TCRdb shows in-frame clones only, minus some. The repertoire includes roughly 500,000 clones, roughly 95% of them detected once, and about 0.059% sits in the top ten. Material for sequencing was naive CD4+ T cells sorted from blood. Described subset: CD45RA+ positively selected. The source is a woman under 40 in good health.

The rearrangement links TRBV11-3 to TRBJ2-6; D unresolved. V shed 4 bases and J shed 0 bases, with 10 bases lying between them. The germline V gene has CDR1 SGHNT and CDR2 YENEEA. The CDR3 is 16 residues long. The DNA of the CDR3 is TGTGCCAGCAGCTCAGGACGAGGCTCTGGGGCCAACGTCCTGACTTTC. This translates into CASSSGRGSGANVLTF.

V and J are TRBV5-4 and TRBJ2-7; D possibly corresponds to TRBD2 (7 bases). CDR3 length: 16 residues. The germline V gene has CDR1 SGHNT and CDR2 YYREEE (reference sequence). The germline V and J ends were trimmed by 3 bases and 7 bases, with 23 bases remaining between them. CDR3 protein: CASSSPTTGPGGEQYF. CDR3 DNA: TGTGCCAGCAGCTCCCCCACAACAGGGCCCGGGGGGGAGCAGTACTTC.

The rearrangement links TRBV19 to TRBJ2-3; D may be TRBD1 or TRBD2 (6 bases each). Germline CDR1 reads LNHDA; CDR2 reads SQIVND (reference sequence). Trimming cost V 7 bases and J 5 bases, with 22 bases left between them. The CDR3 loop spans 16 amino acids. The CDR3 protein is CASTPTPGAQGDTQYF. In DNA, the CDR3 is TGTGCCAGTACCCCTACCCCGGGGGCGCAGGGAGATACGCAGTATTTT.

The CDR3 DNA reads TGTGCCAGCAGCTACCCCGGGACAGGCTCCTACGAGCAGTACTTC. This translates into CASSYPGTGSYEQYF. This chain links TRBV5-4 with TRBJ2-7, with 8 positions matching TRBD1. V shed 3 bases and J 0 bases; nucleotides not matched to a gene: 5. CDR3 length equals 15 residues. In germline, CDR1 is SGHNT, CDR2 YYREEE (reference sequence).

This clone appeared once. This rearrangement joins TRBV9 to TRBJ1-1; no clear D gene. The V end lost 1 base, the J end lost 1 base, and 5 bases lay between the germline ends. The CDR3 sequence is 13 residues long. CDR1 is SGDLS and CDR2 is YYNGEE in the germline V gene. In DNA form, the CDR3 reads TGTGCCAGCAGCGTATATCAGAACACTGAAGCTTTCTTT. Amino acid sequence: CASSVYQNTEAFF.

The rearrangement uses TRBV19 and TRBJ2-1; D is perhaps TRBD1 (6 bases). The CDR3 extends over 15 amino acids. Germline assignment: CDR1 LNHDA and CDR2 SQIVND (reference sequence). Trimming took 1 base from V and 10 from J, leaving 17 bases between them. The CDR3 DNA reads as TGTGCCAGTAGTATAGCCTCCCAACAGGGACGGGAGCAGTTCTTC. This codes for CASSIASQQGREQFF.

This chain uses TRBV2 with TRBJ1-4, with 9 nucleotides matching TRBD1. Germline CDR1 reads SNHLY; CDR2 reads FYNNEI. CDR3 length equals 13 residues. The J segment lost 8 bases and the V segment lost 9 bases, leaving 7 bases of the junction unmatched. This chain's CDR3 is CASTGTGQEKLFF. CDR3 bases: TGTGCCAGTACCGGGACAGGGCAAGAAAAACTGTTTTTT.

The chain uses TRBV19 and TRBJ2-1, with 11 positions matching TRBD2. The CDR3 sequence is 15 residues long. The junction had 10 bases not matched to a gene; V was cut back by 6 bases and J by 9 bases. In germline, CDR1 is LNHDA, CDR2 SQIVND (reference sequence). The CDR3 nucleotides are TGTGCCAGTAGAGAACTAGCGGGAGAAGGCTTTGAGCAGTTCTTC. It translates to CASRELAGEGFEQFF.

The rearrangement joins TRBV7-2 to TRBJ2-5; no clear D. The CDR3 is 16 residues long. V was pared by 3 bases and J by 0 bases, with 14 bases between. The V gene's germline CDR1 is SGHTA and CDR2 FQGNSA. The CDR3 is CASSFPRGGYQETQYF. CDR3 coding DNA: TGTGCCAGCAGCTTTCCCCGCGGTGGGTACCAAGAGACCCAGTACTTC.

The chain employs TRBV5-1 and TRBJ2-2; D remains unclear. The CDR3 sequence is 16 residues long. The germline gives CDR1 SGHRS, CDR2 YFSETQ. Between the trimmed V and J ends, which lost 5 bases and 0 bases, there was a span of 14 bases. The DNA of the CDR3 is TGCGCCAGCAGTTCCTCCGGCAGAGCGAACACCGGGGAGCTGTTTTTT. The encoded protein is CASSSSGRANTGELFF.

To note about this clone: The same CDR3 also results from other DNA sequences found in this sample. The chain is built from TRBV18 and TRBJ1-1, with unresolved D. Germline values: CDR1 KGHSH, CDR2 LQKENI. The CDR3 length is 14 residues. The germline V and J ends were trimmed by 1 base and 1 base, with 7 bases remaining between them. CDR3 DNA sequence: TGTGCCAGCTCACCACGAGGGCCGAACACTGAAGCTTTCTTT. The encoded protein is CASSPRGPNTEAFF.

J is TRBJ1-4 and V is TRBV10-3; D not resolved. The CDR3 consists of 14 residues. Germline CDR1 reads ENHRY; CDR2 reads SYGVKD. Trimming left V 10 bases short and J 0 bases short, with 12 bases between. The CDR3 spells CATGDGTTNEKLFF. The CDR3 bases are TGTGCCACGGGTGACGGGACAACTAATGAAAAACTGTTTTTT.

The V call is TRBV27, the J call TRBJ1-2; tentative D call: TRBD1 (5 bases). V shed 7 bases and J shed 4 bases, with 19 bases lying between them. The CDR3 consists of 15 residues. Germline CDR1 MNHEY, CDR2 SMNVEV (reference sequence). Written as DNA, the CDR3 is TGTGCCAGCACCCACCCGGGACTGGGGTTCTATGGCTACACCTTC. Translating gives CASTHPGLGFYGYTF.

V gene TRBV14 combines with J gene TRBJ1-4; D gene ambiguous. CDR1 SGHDN and CDR2 FVKESK come from the germline V gene. The CDR3 covers 16 residues. V gave up 2 bases and J gave up 11 bases, with 21 bases separating them. The chain's CDR3 is CASSQIPAGGRTKLFF. Written as DNA, the CDR3 is TGTGCCAGCAGCCAAATCCCAGCGGGAGGGCGGACGAAACTGTTTTTT.

The chain is built from TRBV10-3 and TRBJ2-7, with 8 bases matching TRBD1. The CDR3 covers 15 residues. Germline V gives CDR1 ENHRY, CDR2 SYGVKD. V lost 0 bases, J lost 2 bases, and 3 bases stayed unmatched. The CDR3 loop reads CAISESGQGTYEQYF. In DNA, the CDR3 is TGTGCCATCAGTGAGTCCGGACAGGGCACCTACGAGCAGTACTTC.

The V call is TRBV19, the J call TRBJ2-5, with a possible D match to TRBD2 (5 bases). There are 15 residues in the CDR3. Germline CDR1 and CDR2: LNHDA and SQIVND (reference sequence). Trimming stripped 1 base from V and 4 bases from J, with 13 bases between. CDR3 residues: CASSIVPGLGETQYF. In DNA, the CDR3 is TGTGCCAGTAGTATAGTACCGGGGTTAGGAGAGACCCAGTACTTC. The full variable domain, in which reference TRBV19 and TRBJ2-5 provide the parts outside the CDR3, is DGGITQSPKYLFRKEGQNVTLSCEQNLNHDAMYWYRQDPGQGLRLIYYSQIVNDFQKGDIAEGYSVSREKKESFPLTVTSAQKNPTAFYLCASSIVPGLGETQYFGPGTRLLVL.

The chain links TRBV6-6 to TRBJ2-2; perhaps TRBD1 as D (5 bases). CDR1 is MNHNY and CDR2 is SVGAGI in the germline V gene (reference sequence). V was clipped by 9 bases and J by 1 base, with 15 bases between them. The CDR3 is made up of 15 amino acids. The DNA for the CDR3 is TGTGCCAGTATTCCGACAGATTTGAACACCGGGGAGCTGTTTTTT. Encoded protein: CASIPTDLNTGELFF.

The chain combines TRBV28 with TRBJ1-5; 7 bases align to TRBD1. CDR1 is MDHEN, CDR2 SYDVKM, per germline. With V trimmed by 6 bases and J by 1 base, 6 bases remained unmatched. This CDR3 has 15 amino acids. CDR3 loop: CASRADRRSNQPQHF. DNA for the CDR3: TGTGCCAGCAGAGCGGACAGGCGAAGCAATCAGCCCCAGCATTTT.

This clone was picked up one time. This chain joins TRBV5-1 and TRBJ2-7; 7 bases map to TRBD2. Germline values: CDR1 SGHRS, CDR2 YFSETQ. The CDR3 is 15 amino acids. V lost 4 bases and J lost 3; bases outside the gene matches: 10. The CDR3 reads CASSPMVAGIYEQYF. The DNA of the CDR3 is TGCGCCAGCAGCCCCATGGTAGCGGGTATCTACGAGCAGTACTTC.

The rearrangement uses TRBV7-9 and TRBJ1-1, with 7 nucleotides matching TRBD1. The V gene's germline CDR1 is SEHNR and CDR2 FQNEAQ (reference sequence). With 5 bases clipped from V and 0 bases from J, the junction kept 9 bases outside the gene matches. CDR3 length: 16 amino acids. Here the CDR3 DNA reads TGTGCCAGCAGCCCCCCCCGGGACAGAATGAACACTGAAGCTTTCTTT. It is translated as CASSPPRDRMNTEAFF.

The chain uses TRBV6-5 and TRBJ1-2; TRBD1 aligns across 8 bases. V shed 4 bases and J 3 bases; nucleotides not matched to a gene: 10. Germline V CDR1 and CDR2: MNHEY, SVGAGI. This CDR3 contains 16 residues. The CDR3 protein is CASSSRTGRIDYGYTF. The CDR3 DNA sequence: TGTGCCAGCAGTTCCCGGACAGGGCGGATTGACTATGGCTACACCTTC.

The J gene is TRBJ1-3, the V gene TRBV6-6; 9 bases are a match to TRBD1. This CDR3 comprises 16 residues. Germline-derived CDR1 and CDR2 are MNHNY and SVGAGI (reference sequence). The V and J ends lost 7 bases and 4 bases, in that order; junction bases with no gene match: 11. As DNA, the CDR3 is TGTGCCAGCAACCAGGTGCCACAGGGGGCGGGAAACACCATATATTTT. Encoded protein: CASNQVPQGAGNTIYF.

The chain recombines TRBV16 with TRBJ2-7, with TRBD1 identical over 10 bases. V lost 4 bases and J lost 2; bases outside the gene matches: 5. The CDR3 is 15 amino acids. Per germline, CDR1 KGHSY and CDR2 FQNENV. CDR3 sequence (DNA): TGTGCCAGCAGCCCAGTCGGGACAGGGGCCTACGAGCAGTACTTC. This codes for CASSPVGTGAYEQYF.

The chain has TRBV29-1 and TRBJ1-4, with D maybe TRBD1 (6 bases). The CDR3 has 14 amino acids. V gave up 3 bases and J gave up 8 bases, with 16 bases separating them. Germline values: CDR1 SQVTM, CDR2 ANQGSEA. The CDR3 DNA is TGCAGCGTTGATGCCCCGGGGGCTACGGAAAAACTGTTTTTT. Protein sequence: CSVDAPGATEKLFF. Complete variable domain (other parts from reference TRBV29-1 and TRBJ1-4): SAVISQKPSRDICQRGTSLTIQCQVDSQVTMMFWYRQQPGQSLTLIATANQGSEATYESGFVIDKFPISRPNLTFSTLTVSNMSPEDSSIYLCSVDAPGATEKLFFGSGTQLSVL.

CDR3 DNA: TGTGCCAGCAGCCCCCGGGACAGGGTGGGGGATACGCAGTATTTT. This sequence encodes CASSPRDRVGDTQYF. This chain connects TRBV7-9 to TRBJ2-3; TRBD1 agrees at 9 bases. CDR1 SEHNR and CDR2 FQNEAQ come from the germline V gene (reference sequence). V trimming: 5 bases; J trimming: 6 bases; junction bases outside the gene matches: 9. The CDR3 totals 15 residues.

The chain recombines TRBV28 with TRBJ2-7; TRBD1 matches 7 bases. Looked up from germline, CDR1 is MDHEN and CDR2 is SYDVKM. J was trimmed by 4 bases and V by 8 bases; bases with no gene match: 8. The CDR3 has 13 amino acids. The CDR3 region has the DNA TGTGCCAGCCTCGTCAGGGGGAGATACGAGCAGTACTTC. Translated: CASLVRGRYEQYF.

The chain employs TRBV29-1 and TRBJ2-5; 10 bases match TRBD2. The assigned J gene may be wrong: the sequence end matches TRBJ2-7 better. Germline V CDR1 and CDR2: SQVTM, ANQGSEA. The CDR3 contains 12 residues. CDR3 region: CSVAAGGAEQYF. In DNA form, the CDR3 reads TGCAGCGTTGCAGCGGGAGGGGCCGAGCAGTACTTC.

Points on this clone: This same CDR3 is encoded by further DNA sequences in the sample. This sequence joins TRBV18 and TRBJ2-3; D not resolved. The V end lost 3 bases, the J end lost 3 bases, and 4 bases lay between the germline ends. Germline loops: CDR1 KGHSH, CDR2 LQKENI. The CDR3 runs to 12 residues. In DNA form, the CDR3 reads TGTGCCAGCTCACCCAATACAGATACGCAGTATTTT. It specifies CASSPNTDTQYF.

The chain joins TRBV5-1 to TRBJ2-3; D is unresolved. CDR1 and CDR2 (germline): SGHRS, YFSETQ. Trimming removed 4 bases at V and 1 base at J, with 13 bases between. The CDR3 runs to 15 residues. The CDR3: CASSQRAAGTDTQYF. In DNA form, the CDR3 reads TGCGCCAGCAGCCAAAGGGCCGCTGGCACAGATACGCAGTATTTT.

The chain is built from TRBV28 and TRBJ2-5; D gene uncertain. This CDR3 is 14 amino acids long. Germline V gives CDR1 MDHEN, CDR2 SYDVKM. V was pared by 3 bases and J by 5 bases, with 13 bases between. The CDR3 is CASSFGVVGETQYF. The CDR3 region has the DNA TGTGCCAGCAGTTTTGGGGTTGTGGGTGAGACCCAGTACTTC.